A single sample is the source of the 23 T cell receptor beta chains below, sequenced in a study of blood T cells in healthy people across ages. Through a sample-barcoded 5' primer and a J-beta primer mix, a second PCR was run for 7 to 11 cycles. TCRdb processed the 5' RACE reads anew with MiXCR; each CDR3 protein has one entry. This sample yields over 1,500,000 distinct CDR3 sequences, of which around 40% are seen a single time; under 30% belongs to the top ten. Source material: blood. The receptors were gathered from a human donor in good health.

Notes on this clonotype: Mismatch with germline at one junction end may stem from a read error. This chain joins TRBV20-1 and TRBJ2-7; D gene uncertain. The J call is doubtful: the DNA matches TRBJ2-4 better. This CDR3 has 13 amino acids. The germline V gene has CDR1 DFQATT and CDR2 SNEGSKA (reference sequence). The CDR3 is CSAPNGAKDIQYF. The DNA for the CDR3 is TGCAGTGCTCCGAACGGAGCCAAAGACATTCAGTACTTC.

V is TRBV5-1 and J is TRBJ1-2, with unresolved D. The CDR3 runs 15 residues. V was clipped by 1 base and J by 4 bases, with 14 bases between them. The V gene's germline CDR1 is SGHRS and CDR2 YFSETQ. The CDR3 nucleotides read TGCGCCAGCAGCTTGATTGAGGATACGCTCTATGGCTACACCTTC. Residues: CASSLIEDTLYGYTF.

The chain employs TRBV11-2 and TRBJ1-2, with a tentative D call TRBD1 (6 bases). The CDR3 is made up of 16 amino acids. From germline, CDR1 is SGHAT and CDR2 FQNNGV. Trimming shortened V by 2 bases and J by 5 bases, and 18 bases separated the two germline ends. In DNA, the CDR3 is TGTGCCAGCAGCTTATGGACCCGGACAGAGTCATATGGCTACACCTTC. Its translation: CASSLWTRTESYGYTF.

The V gene is TRBV13, the J gene TRBJ2-1, with unresolved D. Germline assignment: CDR1 PRHDT and CDR2 FYEKMQ (reference sequence). V lost 5 bases to trimming and J lost 3 bases, with 11 bases between them. The CDR3 contains 14 residues. As DNA, the CDR3 is TGTGCCAGCAGCCACCTCCAAAGCTACAATGAGCAGTTCTTC. Translating it yields CASSHLQSYNEQFF.

This clonotype was recorded only once. The chain links TRBV7-2 to TRBJ1-1; D remains ambiguous. The V end was cut by 2 bases, the J end by 5 bases, with 12 bases between. The CDR3 contains 14 residues. Germline assignment: CDR1 SGHTA and CDR2 FQGNSA. CDR3 in amino acids: CASSLSDGETEAFF. The DNA for the CDR3 is TGTGCCAGCAGCTTAAGCGATGGGGAGACTGAAGCTTTCTTT. The complete variable domain, with remaining parts taken from reference TRBV7-2 and TRBJ1-1, reads GAGVSQSPSNKVTEKGKDVELRCDPISGHTALYWYRQSLGQGLEFLIYFQGNSAPDKSGLPSDRFSAERTGGSVSTLTIQRTQQEDSAVYLCASSLSDGETEAFFGQGTRLTVV.

The genes are TRBV29-1 and TRBJ1-1; D ambiguous. Germline values: CDR1 SQVTM, CDR2 ANQGSEA. This CDR3 has 12 amino acids. With 7 bases removed from V and 2 bases from J, the gap between germline ends came to 11 bases. This CDR3 is CSGDGGNTEAFF. In DNA form, the CDR3 reads TGCAGCGGTGATGGCGGTAACACTGAAGCTTTCTTT.

This clonotype turned up a few times. J is TRBJ2-3 and V is TRBV7-2; TRBD2 matches 7 bases. After removal of 7 bases from V and 6 bases from J, the junction contained 13 bases not matched to a gene. The germline V gene encodes CDR1 SGHTA and CDR2 FQGNSA. The CDR3 covers 15 residues. The CDR3 DNA reads TGTGCCAGCAACCGCCCCGGGACTATCCAGGATACGCAGTATTTT. Encoded protein: CASNRPGTIQDTQYF.

The chain combines TRBV6-5 with TRBJ2-7; TRBD1 agrees at 8 bases. Germline CDR1 is MNHEY and CDR2 is SVGAGI. The CDR3 extends over 17 amino acids. V lost 4 bases and J lost 3; bases outside the gene matches: 14. As DNA, the CDR3 is TGTGCCAGCAGTTTTACCTCATGGACAGGGCCCAGCTACGAGCAGTACTTC. The encoded protein is CASSFTSWTGPSYEQYF.

Only one count was recorded for this clonotype. This sequence joins TRBV27 and TRBJ2-1, with TRBD2 identical over 7 bases. Germline values: CDR1 MNHEY, CDR2 SMNVEV (reference sequence). J gave up 4 bases and V 5 bases, and 5 bases lay outside the gene matches. This CDR3 is built from 14 residues. This CDR3 is CASSRSGTYNEQFF. The CDR3 region has the DNA TGTGCCAGCAGTAGGAGCGGGACTTACAATGAGCAGTTCTTC.

This chain joins TRBV10-3 and TRBJ2-5; 11 bases match TRBD1. The J call may be mistaken, given a closer DNA end match to TRBJ2-7. The germline V gene has CDR1 ENHRY and CDR2 SYGVKD. CDR3 length equals 14 residues. CDR3 coding DNA: TGTGCCATCAGATCGGGACAGGGGGCCTACGAGCAGTACTTC. Amino acid sequence: CAIRSGQGAYEQYF.

The gene calls are TRBV4-3 and TRBJ2-3, with 12 bases matching TRBD2. The CDR3 has 17 residues. V was clipped by 1 base and J by 5 bases; unmatched bases: 7. Germline lookup yields CDR1 LGHNA and CDR2 YSLEER. The DNA of the CDR3 is TGCGCCAGCAGCCAAGTTCTAGCGGGGGGGTTAGTAGATACGCAGTATTTT. Amino acid sequence: CASSQVLAGGLVDTQYF.

V usage is TRBV7-2 and J usage is TRBJ2-7; D perhaps matches TRBD1 (5 bases). The CDR3 totals 13 residues. The germline gives CDR1 SGHTA, CDR2 FQGNSA. The V end was cut by 5 bases, the J end by 6 bases, with 14 bases between. The CDR3 coding sequence is TGTGCCAGCAGCCCGACAGTTAAGGGCGAGCAGTACTTC. It specifies CASSPTVKGEQYF.

This sequence joins TRBV4-3 and TRBJ2-3; 8 bases are a match to TRBD2. Losses at the gene ends were 0 bases for V and 0 bases for J; bases not matched to a gene: 5. Germline V gives CDR1 LGHNA, CDR2 YSLEER. This CDR3 has 17 amino acids. Here the CDR3 reads CASSQDLGGGSTDTQYF. CDR3 DNA sequence: TGCGCCAGCAGCCAAGATCTGGGCGGGGGGAGCACAGATACGCAGTATTTT.

This clonotype was detected ten times or more. The chain uses TRBV20-1 and TRBJ2-5; no firm D call. CDR3 length: 12 amino acids. Looked up from germline, CDR1 is DFQATT and CDR2 is SNEGSKA (reference sequence). Trimming left V 4 bases short and J 3 bases short, with 9 bases between. CDR3: CSAIRAKETQYF. The CDR3 coding sequence is TGCAGTGCTATTCGGGCGAAAGAGACCCAGTACTTC.

This chain joins TRBV5-8 and TRBJ1-2, with 7 nucleotides matching TRBD1. The CDR3 consists of 15 residues. V was clipped by 6 bases and J by 2 bases; unmatched bases: 10. Germline loops: CDR1 SGHTS, CDR2 YDEGEE. For the CDR3, the DNA is TGTGCCAGCACCTCCCCGTTCAGGGGGAACTATGGCTACACCTTC. Encoded protein: CASTSPFRGNYGYTF.

CDR3: CASSSRRTGGRYEQYF. The CDR3, as DNA: TGTGCCAGCAGCTCTAGACGGACAGGGGGCAGGTACGAGCAGTACTTC. The chain employs TRBV12-3 or TRBV12-4 and TRBJ2-7; 11 positions agree with TRBD1. Trimming took 6 bases from V and 4 from J; bases not matched to a gene: 11. The CDR3 loop spans 16 amino acids.

The chain joins TRBV2 to TRBJ1-5; no clear D. V shed 6 bases and J shed 5 bases, with 11 bases lying between them. Per germline, CDR1 SNHLY and CDR2 FYNNEI. The CDR3 consists of 13 residues. CDR3 region: CASRPVGDQPQHF. CDR3 in DNA: TGTGCCAGCAGACCCGTTGGAGATCAGCCCCAGCATTTT.

CDR3 coding DNA: TGTGCCACCGCCGTAGAGAGCTCCTACGAGCAGTACTTC. Translation gives CATAVESSYEQYF. The rearrangement joins TRBV5-5 to TRBJ2-7; D call uncertain. The germline V gene encodes CDR1 SGHKS and CDR2 YYEKEE (reference sequence). V lost 9 bases, J lost 0 bases, and 13 bases lay in between. The CDR3 contains 13 residues. Combining the CDR3 with reference TRBV5-5 and TRBJ2-7 gives the whole variable domain DAGVTQSPTHLIKTRGQQVTLRCSPISGHKSVSWYQQVLGQGPQFIFQYYEKEERGRGNFPDRFSARQFPNYSSELNVNALLLGDSALYLCATAVESSYEQYFGPGTRLTVT.

This clonotype has a single count. This chain connects TRBV5-5 to TRBJ1-1; TRBD1 agrees at 7 bases. With 3 bases clipped from V and 8 bases from J, the junction kept 1 base outside the gene matches. The CDR3 length is 11 residues. The germline V gene has CDR1 SGHKS and CDR2 YYEKEE (reference sequence). The CDR3 here is CASSWGQEAFF. The CDR3 coding sequence is TGTGCCAGCAGCTGGGGACAGGAAGCTTTCTTT.

This clonotype has only one observation. The chain carries TRBV19 and TRBJ1-2, with unresolved D. In germline, CDR1 is LNHDA, CDR2 SQIVND (reference sequence). Deletions cut 10 bases from V and 9 bases from J, with 18 bases between. This CDR3 spans 12 amino acids. The chain's CDR3 is CATRLGPGSYTF. The CDR3 DNA sequence: TGTGCCACCCGCCTAGGGCCGGGGAGCTACACCTTC.

For this clonotype: Its ends do not fully match the called genes, so a read error is possible. The chain is built from TRBV5-5 and TRBJ1-5; D gene unclear. The CDR3 has 14 amino acids. The germline gives CDR1 SGHKS, CDR2 YYEKEE (reference sequence). For the CDR3, the DNA is TGTGTCAGCAGCTTGGCGGCAGGCAATCAGCCCCAGCATTTT. This sequence encodes CVSSLAAGNQPQHF.

The rearrangement uses TRBV12-3 or TRBV12-4 and TRBJ2-3; TRBD1 agrees at 9 bases. V was clipped by 3 bases and J by 4 bases; unmatched bases: 5. The CDR3 covers 15 residues. The CDR3 DNA reads as TGTGCCAGCAGTTTGGGGACAGGGACCGCAGATACGCAGTATTTT. Encoded protein: CASSLGTGTADTQYF.

The chain links TRBV11-2 to TRBJ1-2; a weak D match, TRBD1 (5 bases). V was cut by 5 bases and J by 4 bases, with 20 bases left in between. CDR1 is SGHAT, CDR2 FQNNGV, per germline. The CDR3 length is 16 residues. The CDR3 loop reads CASSPPRWGDGYGYTF. The CDR3 coding sequence is TGTGCCAGCAGCCCCCCGAGGTGGGGGGACGGCTATGGCTACACCTTC.